This T cell receptor beta chain was documented in a study of CD8 T cells in Susac syndrome. Matching for age and sex applied to the controls, who were healthy donors. With random hexamers, reverse transcription was performed on about 0.45 to 1 ug of RNA. One entry per CDR3 protein, called by TCRdb with MiXCR from the immunoSEQ multiplex PCR reads. The profile shows about 200,000 distinct CDR3 sequences, 85% to 95% of them singletons. There are 15 residues in the CDR3. V dropped 0 bases and J dropped 2 bases, with 9 bases sitting between them. Germline values: CDR1 LGHNA, CDR2 YNFKEQ. The TCR originated in a human donor in good health. Sequencing was carried out using CD4+ T cells from PBMCs. This chain joins TRBV4-2 and TRBJ2-3; no clear D gene. The CDR3 loop reads CASSQERRTTDTQYF. The CDR3 DNA reads as TGTGCCAGCAGCCAAGAGAGGCGGACCACAGATACGCAGTATTTT.